This TCR beta chain was retrieved from a study of STAT3 mutations in large granular lymphocyte leukemia. Study-wide results and caveats: Treatment regimens differed across patients between samplings. In T-cell large granular lymphocyte leukemia, about half of patients showed multiple immunodominant subclonotypes. In several patients, dominant TCR clone burden exceeded STAT3 mutant burden, suggesting STAT3 mutation arose secondarily. After therapy, about 35% of the 18 patients switched clonotypes, all new clones STAT3 wild type.

The germline V gene has CDR1 LNHDA and CDR2 SQIVND (reference sequence). Deletions cut 5 bases from V and 0 bases from J, with 20 bases between. CDR3 size: 17 residues. Clones were sequenced by immunoSEQ multiplex PCR, and TCRdb holds only the in-frame ones, with some missing. Of 15,000 to 20,000 clones detected, approximately 92% appear once; the ten largest clones hold 45%. A remark on this clone: The antigen is unknown.

This clonotype was obtained from a man in his 60s with T-cell large granular lymphocyte leukemia. Some clones in this sample may be carry-over from other donors' samples. Sequences were obtained from peripheral blood mononuclear cells. J is TRBJ2-7 and V is TRBV19, with a possible D match to TRBD1 (8 bases). The CDR3 nucleotides are TGTGCCAGTAGTGTGCAAGGACAGGGCGGGGGCTCCTACGAGCAGTACTTC. Its protein product is CASSVQGQGGGSYEQYF.